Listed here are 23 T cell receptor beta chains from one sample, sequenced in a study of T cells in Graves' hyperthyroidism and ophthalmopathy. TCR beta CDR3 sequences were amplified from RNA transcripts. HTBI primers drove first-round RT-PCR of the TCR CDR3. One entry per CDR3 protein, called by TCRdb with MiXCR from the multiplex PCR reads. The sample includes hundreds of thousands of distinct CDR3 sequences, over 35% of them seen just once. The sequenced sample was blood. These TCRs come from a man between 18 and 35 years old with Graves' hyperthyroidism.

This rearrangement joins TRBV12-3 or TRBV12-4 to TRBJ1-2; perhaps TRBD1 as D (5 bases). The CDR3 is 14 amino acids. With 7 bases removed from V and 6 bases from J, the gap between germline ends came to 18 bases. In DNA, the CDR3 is TGTGCCAGCACCCCCGGGACTCTCTATCATGGCTACACCTTC. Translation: CASTPGTLYHGYTF.

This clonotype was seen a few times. The DNA for the CDR3 is TGTGCCAGCAGCTTAGTATATGGGAAAGAGACCCAGTACTTC. It encodes CASSLVYGKETQYF. The chain has TRBV7-2 and TRBJ2-5; D not resolved. Trimming shortened V by 1 base and J by 3 bases, and 9 bases separated the two germline ends. The CDR3 spans 14 residues. Germline CDR1 is SGHTA and CDR2 is FQGNSA.

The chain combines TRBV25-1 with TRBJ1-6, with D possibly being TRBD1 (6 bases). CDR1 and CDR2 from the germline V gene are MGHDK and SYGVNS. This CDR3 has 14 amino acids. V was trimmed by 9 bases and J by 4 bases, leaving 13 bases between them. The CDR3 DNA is TGTGCCAGACAGGGCGAAGGATATAATTCACCCCTCCACTTT. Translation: CARQGEGYNSPLHF.

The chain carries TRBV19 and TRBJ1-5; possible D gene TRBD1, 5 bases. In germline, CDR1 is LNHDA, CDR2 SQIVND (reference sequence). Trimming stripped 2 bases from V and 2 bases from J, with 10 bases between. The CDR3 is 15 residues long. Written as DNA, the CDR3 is TGTGCCAGTAGTATATATAGGGGCGGCAATCAGCCCCAGCATTTT. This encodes CASSIYRGGNQPQHF.

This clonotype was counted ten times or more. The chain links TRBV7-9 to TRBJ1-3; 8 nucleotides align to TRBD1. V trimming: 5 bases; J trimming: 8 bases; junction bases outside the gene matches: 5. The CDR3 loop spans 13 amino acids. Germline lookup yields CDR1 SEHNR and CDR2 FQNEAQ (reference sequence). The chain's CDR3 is CASSVQGVDTIYF. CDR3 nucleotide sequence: TGTGCCAGCAGCGTACAGGGGGTGGACACCATATATTTT.

The CDR3 loop is CASSPTTGRETQYF. In DNA form, the CDR3 reads TGTGCCAGCAGCCCCACGACAGGGAGAGAGACCCAGTACTTC. This chain links TRBV7-3 with TRBJ2-5; TRBD1 aligns across 7 bases. J lost 4 bases, V lost 5 bases, and 7 bases had no gene match. The V gene's germline CDR1 is SGHTA and CDR2 FQGTGA. The CDR3 extends over 14 amino acids. Supplemented by reference TRBV7-3 and TRBJ2-5, the full variable domain reads GAGVSQTPSNKVTEKGKYVELRCDPISGHTALYWYRQSLGQGPEFLIYFQGTGAADDSGLPNDRFFAVRPEGSVSTLKIQRTERGDSAVYLCASSPTTGRETQYFGPGTRLLVL.

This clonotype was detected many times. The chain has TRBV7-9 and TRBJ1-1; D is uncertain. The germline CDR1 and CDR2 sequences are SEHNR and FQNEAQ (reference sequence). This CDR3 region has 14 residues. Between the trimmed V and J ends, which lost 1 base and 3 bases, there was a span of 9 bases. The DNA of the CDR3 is TGTGCCAGCAGCTTAGGGGCGACCCACACTGAAGCTTTCTTT. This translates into CASSLGATHTEAFF.

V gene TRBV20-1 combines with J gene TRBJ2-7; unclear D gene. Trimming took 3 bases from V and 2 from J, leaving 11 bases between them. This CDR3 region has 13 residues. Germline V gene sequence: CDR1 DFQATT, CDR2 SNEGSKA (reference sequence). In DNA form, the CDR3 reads TGCAGTGCTAGGACCGAACGTCCCTACGAGCAGTACTTC. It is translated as CSARTERPYEQYF.

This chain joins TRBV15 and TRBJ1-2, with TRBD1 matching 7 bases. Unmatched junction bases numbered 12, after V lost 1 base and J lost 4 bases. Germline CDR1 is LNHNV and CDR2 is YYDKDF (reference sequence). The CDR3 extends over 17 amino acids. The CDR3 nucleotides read TGTGCCACCAGCAGAGGACAGGGCCCTCTTGTTTCCTATGGCTACACCTTC. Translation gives CATSRGQGPLVSYGYTF. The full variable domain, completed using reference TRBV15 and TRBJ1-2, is DAMVIQNPRYQVTQFGKPVTLSCSQTLNHNVMYWYQQKSSQAPKLLFHYYDKDFNNEADTPDNFQSRRPNTSFCFLDIRSPGLGDTAMYLCATSRGQGPLVSYGYTFGSGTRLTVV.

CDR3 amino acids: CAAESVSTEAFF. The CDR3 nucleotides read TGTGCCGCGGAATCAGTGAGCACTGAAGCTTTCTTT. The V gene is TRBV6-6, the J gene TRBJ1-1; D is unclear. The CDR3 sequence is 12 residues long. CDR1 is MNHNY and CDR2 is SVGAGI in the germline V gene (reference sequence). V dropped 11 bases and J dropped 4 bases, with 14 bases sitting between them.

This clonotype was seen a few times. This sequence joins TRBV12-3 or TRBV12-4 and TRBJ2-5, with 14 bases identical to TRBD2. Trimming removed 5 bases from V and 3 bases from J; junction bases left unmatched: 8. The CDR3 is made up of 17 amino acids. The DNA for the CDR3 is TGTGCCAGCAGTATCTCAGGACTAGCGGGAGGAAAAGAGACCCAGTACTTC. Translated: CASSISGLAGGKETQYF.

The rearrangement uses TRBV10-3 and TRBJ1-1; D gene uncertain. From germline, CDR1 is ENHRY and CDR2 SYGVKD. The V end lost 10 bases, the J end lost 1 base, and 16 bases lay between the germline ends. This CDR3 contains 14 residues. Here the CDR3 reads CASANWVANTEAFF. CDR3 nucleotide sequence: TGTGCCAGCGCTAACTGGGTGGCGAACACTGAAGCTTTCTTT.

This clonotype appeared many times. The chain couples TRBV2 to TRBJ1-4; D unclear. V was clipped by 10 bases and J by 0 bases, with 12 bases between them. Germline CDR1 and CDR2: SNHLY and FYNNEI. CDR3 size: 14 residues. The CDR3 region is CAIPTGATNEKLFF. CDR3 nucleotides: TGTGCCATCCCCACGGGTGCAACTAATGAAAAACTGTTTTTT.

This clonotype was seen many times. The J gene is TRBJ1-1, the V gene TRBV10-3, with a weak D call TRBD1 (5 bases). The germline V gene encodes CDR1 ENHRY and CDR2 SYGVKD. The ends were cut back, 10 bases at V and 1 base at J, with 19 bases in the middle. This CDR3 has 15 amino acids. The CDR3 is CASSPGTARNTEAFF. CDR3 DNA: TGTGCCAGCAGCCCAGGGACTGCCCGGAACACTGAAGCTTTCTTT.

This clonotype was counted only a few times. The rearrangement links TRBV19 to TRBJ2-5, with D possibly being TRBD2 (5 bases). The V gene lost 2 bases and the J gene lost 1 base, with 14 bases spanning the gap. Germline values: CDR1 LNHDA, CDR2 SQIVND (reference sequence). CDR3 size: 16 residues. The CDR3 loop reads CASSITRTAGQETQYF. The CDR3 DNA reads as TGTGCCAGTAGTATAACGCGGACCGCGGGCCAAGAGACCCAGTACTTC.

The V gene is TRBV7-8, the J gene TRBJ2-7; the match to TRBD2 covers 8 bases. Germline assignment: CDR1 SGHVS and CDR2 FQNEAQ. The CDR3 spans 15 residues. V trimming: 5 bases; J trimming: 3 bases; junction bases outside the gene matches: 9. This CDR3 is CASSPIPTSGYEQYF. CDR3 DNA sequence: TGTGCCAGCAGCCCGATTCCTACTAGCGGCTACGAGCAGTACTTC. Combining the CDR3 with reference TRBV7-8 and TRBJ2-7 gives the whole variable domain GAGVSQSPRYKVAKRGQDVALRCDPISGHVSLFWYQQALGQGPEFLTYFQNEAQLDKSGLPSDRFFAERPEGSVSTLKIQRTQQEDSAVYLCASSPIPTSGYEQYFGPGTRLTVT.

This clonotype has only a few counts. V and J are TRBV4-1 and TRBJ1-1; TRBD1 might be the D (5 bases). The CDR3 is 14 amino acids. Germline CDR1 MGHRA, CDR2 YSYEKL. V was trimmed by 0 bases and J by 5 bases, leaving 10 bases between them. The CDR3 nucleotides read TGCGCCAGCAGCCAAGAAGGGGAGGGAACTGAAGCTTTCTTT. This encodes CASSQEGEGTEAFF.

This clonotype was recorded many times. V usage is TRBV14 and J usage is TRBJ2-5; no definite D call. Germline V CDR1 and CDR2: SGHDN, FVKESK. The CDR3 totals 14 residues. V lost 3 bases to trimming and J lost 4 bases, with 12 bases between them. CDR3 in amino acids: CASSHFASRETQYF. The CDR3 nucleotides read TGTGCCAGCAGCCATTTTGCAAGTAGAGAGACCCAGTACTTC.

The CDR3 DNA is TGTGCCAGCACGGGGCAGGGGGCGTCCGGGGAGCTGTTTTTT. It yields the protein CASTGQGASGELFF. The chain uses TRBV7-9 and TRBJ2-2, with 8 bases aligning to TRBD1. The CDR3 totals 14 residues. The germline gives CDR1 SEHNR, CDR2 FQNEAQ (reference sequence). Losses at the gene ends were 7 bases for V and 6 bases for J; bases not matched to a gene: 7.

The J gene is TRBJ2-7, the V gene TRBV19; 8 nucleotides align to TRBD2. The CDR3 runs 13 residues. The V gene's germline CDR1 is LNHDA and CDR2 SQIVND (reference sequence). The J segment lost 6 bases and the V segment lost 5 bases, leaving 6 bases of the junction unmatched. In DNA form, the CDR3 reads TGTGCCAGTAGTTCCCGGACTAGCCCCGAGCAGTACTTC. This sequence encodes CASSSRTSPEQYF. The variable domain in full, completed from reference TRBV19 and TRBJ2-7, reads DGGITQSPKYLFRKEGQNVTLSCEQNLNHDAMYWYRQDPGQGLRLIYYSQIVNDFQKGDIAEGYSVSREKKESFPLTVTSAQKNPTAFYLCASSSRTSPEQYFGPGTRLTVT.

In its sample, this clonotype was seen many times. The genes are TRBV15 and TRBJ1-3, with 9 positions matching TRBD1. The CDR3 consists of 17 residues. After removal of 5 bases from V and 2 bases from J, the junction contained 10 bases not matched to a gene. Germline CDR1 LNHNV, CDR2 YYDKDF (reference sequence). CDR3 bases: TGTGCCACCAGCGAAACGGACAGGGGTAGCGCTGGAAACACCATATATTTT. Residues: CATSETDRGSAGNTIYF.

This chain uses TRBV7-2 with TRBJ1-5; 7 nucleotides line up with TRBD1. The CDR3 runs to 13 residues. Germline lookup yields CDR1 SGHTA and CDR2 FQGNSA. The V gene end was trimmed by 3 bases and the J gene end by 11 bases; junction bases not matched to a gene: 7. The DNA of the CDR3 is TGTGCCAGCAGCTTGACAGGGCAAGAGACCCAGCATTTT. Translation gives CASSLTGQETQHF.

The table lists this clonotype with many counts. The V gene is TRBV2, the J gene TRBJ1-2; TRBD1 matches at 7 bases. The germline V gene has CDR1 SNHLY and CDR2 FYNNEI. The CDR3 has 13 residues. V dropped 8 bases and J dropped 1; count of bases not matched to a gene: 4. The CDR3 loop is CASEGDSNYGYTF. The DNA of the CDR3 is TGTGCCAGCGAGGGGGACAGTAACTATGGCTACACCTTC.